This T cell receptor (beta chain) was recorded in a study of blood T cell repertoires in COVID-19. For the study at large: From the United States, Italy and Spain came samples of acute and convalescent COVID-19.

The assay was immunoSEQ multiplex PCR, and TCRdb's table has in-frame clones only and misses some. The table records some 250,000 clones, approximately 86% of them present only once. This CDR3 is built from 14 residues. V shed 1 base, J shed 2 bases, and the junction held 2 bases outside the gene matches. The germline V gene encodes CDR1 SGHAT and CDR2 FQNNGV. Input material: peripheral blood. The origin of this receptor is a woman aged 25 to 45 with acute or convalescent COVID-19. The genes are TRBV11-2 and TRBJ2-7; 7 nucleotides agree with TRBD2. CDR3 amino acids: CASSLVAGAYEQYF. The DNA for the CDR3 is TGTGCCAGCAGCTTAGTGGCGGGGGCCTACGAGCAGTACTTC.